This T cell receptor (beta chain) came from a study of cytomegalovirus exposure and HLA in healthy donors. In the PCR, 60 Vbeta and 13 Jbeta primers were used. Sequencing was performed with immunoSEQ multiplex PCR; in TCRdb, only in-frame clones are kept and a portion is missing. The table has a few hundred thousand clones, approximately 80% seen once. Germline CDR1 is SEHNR and CDR2 is FQNEAQ (reference sequence). V lost 5 bases, J lost 4 bases, and 6 bases stayed unmatched. The CDR3 spans 15 residues. The sequence was collected from a girl aged 2 to 10 in good health and CMV-seronegative. The specimen sequenced was PBMCs. The rearrangement joins TRBV7-9 to TRBJ2-1, with TRBD2 matching over 9 bases. DNA of the CDR3: TGTGCCAGCAGCCGGCGGGGGGGCCTTTACAATGAGCAGTTCTTC. Protein: CASSRRGGLYNEQFF. Full variable domain (remainder filled in from reference TRBV7-9 and TRBJ2-1): DTGVSQNPRHKITKRGQNVTFRCDPISEHNRLYWYRQTLGQGPEFLTYFQNEAQLEKSRLLSDRFSAERPKGSFSTLEIQRTEQGDSAMYLCASSRRGGLYNEQFFGPGTRLTVL.